Following are 13 T cell receptor beta chains from one sample sequenced in a study of post-analysis software for immune sequencing data. These TCRs are of unknown antigen specificity. Each TCR beta cDNA library carried unique molecular identifiers. Using its own MiXCR run on the PCR reads, TCRdb lists one record per CDR3 protein. The repertoire holds approximately 360,000 distinct CDR3 sequences, with less than 40% as singletons. Study-wide results and limits: Patients used about 5 TRBV segments, including TRBV5-6, TRBV5-1 and TRBV20-1, more often than controls.

The sample consisted of blood. The receptors stem from a girl between 10 and 17 years old with multiple sclerosis.

The CDR3, as DNA: TGTGCCACCCGTGGCCCCGGGACTCCCTGGGGTGAGCAGTTCTTC. It codes for CATRGPGTPWGEQFF. The rearrangement links TRBV24-1 to TRBJ2-1; TRBD2 is a possible D gene (6 bases). The germline V and J ends were trimmed by 9 bases and 9 bases, with 23 bases remaining between them. Per germline, CDR1 KGHDR and CDR2 SFDVKD. There are 15 residues in the CDR3.

This clonotype was seen a few times. The chain combines TRBV20-1 with TRBJ2-7; TRBD2 agrees at 13 bases. This CDR3 has 16 residues. Germline trimming cut 3 bases from V and 4 bases from J; bases unmatched to any gene: 9. Germline V gene sequence: CDR1 DFQATT, CDR2 SNEGSKA (reference sequence). The CDR3 DNA reads TGCAGTGCTAGCCCCCCACTAGCGGGGGGGAAATACGAGCAGTACTTC. The encoded protein is CSASPPLAGGKYEQYF.

This clonotype was picked up a small number of times. The chain has TRBV20-1 and TRBJ2-3, with 7 bases matching TRBD1. Germline CDR1 DFQATT, CDR2 SNEGSKA (reference sequence). The CDR3 totals 15 residues. Trimming took 5 bases from V and 5 from J; bases not matched to a gene: 13. The CDR3 loop is CSARQGIAVGDTQYF. The CDR3 DNA is TGCAGTGCTCGACAGGGTATCGCTGTCGGAGATACGCAGTATTTT.

The chain joins TRBV5-6 to TRBJ2-3; 9 positions agree with TRBD2. The CDR3 runs 18 residues. CDR1 and CDR2 (germline): SGHDT, YYEEEE. J was trimmed by 0 bases and V by 1 base; bases with no gene match: 9. CDR3 in amino acids: CASSLWSASGASTDTQYF. CDR3 DNA: TGTGCCAGCAGCTTGTGGTCTGCTAGCGGGGCTAGCACAGATACGCAGTATTTT.

V usage is TRBV7-9 and J usage is TRBJ1-5, with 7 bases that match TRBD1. This CDR3 has 14 amino acids. The trim removed 4 bases at V and 5 bases at J, leaving 5 bases unmatched. The germline V gene has CDR1 SEHNR and CDR2 FQNEAQ (reference sequence). DNA for the CDR3: TGTGCCAGCAGCTCCGTTGGACAGGATCAGCCCCAGCATTTT. The encoded protein is CASSSVGQDQPQHF.

This clonotype appeared a few times. The gene calls are TRBV12-3 or TRBV12-4 and TRBJ1-2, with TRBD1 matching over 9 bases. With 5 bases clipped from V and 6 bases from J, the junction kept 10 bases outside the gene matches. This CDR3 has 15 residues. The CDR3 DNA reads as TGTGCCAGCAGTCCCCGGACAGGGGCGACCGATGGCTACACCTTC. Protein sequence: CASSPRTGATDGYTF.

Only one count was recorded for this clonotype. The chain has TRBV3-1 and TRBJ2-5; the match to TRBD1 covers 9 bases. Germline CDR1 and CDR2: LGHDT and YNNKEL (reference sequence). V lost 0 bases, J lost 4 bases, and 6 bases stayed unmatched. There are 16 residues in the CDR3. CDR3 bases: TGTGCCAGCAGCCAAGATCAAGGGACAGGGAGAGAGACCCAGTACTTC. Amino acid sequence: CASSQDQGTGRETQYF.

J is TRBJ1-4 and V is TRBV4-1; D perhaps matches TRBD1 (5 bases). The V end lost 0 bases, the J end lost 8 bases, and 13 bases lay between the germline ends. Germline-derived CDR1 and CDR2 are MGHRA and YSYEKL. CDR3 length: 15 amino acids. CDR3 amino acids: CASSQEPGTQEKLFF. The CDR3 DNA sequence: TGCGCCAGCAGCCAAGAACCAGGGACGCAAGAAAAACTGTTTTTT.

The CDR3 sequence: CASSEGWRDEQYF. Here the CDR3 DNA reads TGTGCCAGCAGCGAAGGTTGGCGGGACGAGCAGTACTTC. J is TRBJ2-5 and V is TRBV28; a possible D gene is TRBD2 (5 bases). The DNA end lines up better with TRBJ2-7; the J call may be wrong. Germline CDR1 is MDHEN and CDR2 is SYDVKM. The CDR3 covers 13 residues.

This clonotype has more than one count but fewer than ten. The chain uses TRBV7-9 and TRBJ2-7; no clear D gene. This CDR3 is 13 amino acids long. Trimming removed 1 base at V and 3 bases at J, with 7 bases between. Germline-derived CDR1 and CDR2 are SEHNR and FQNEAQ (reference sequence). The CDR3 reads CASSLVGRYEQYF. For the CDR3, the DNA is TGTGCCAGCAGCTTAGTCGGGCGCTACGAGCAGTACTTC.

This clonotype was seen more than once but under ten times. The DNA of the CDR3 is TGTGCCATCAGTGAGCTAGCCGTGGCCAAAAACATTCAGTACTTC. Protein product: CAISELAVAKNIQYF. The chain recombines TRBV10-3 with TRBJ2-4, with a tentative D call TRBD2 (5 bases). Deletions cut 2 bases from V and 1 base from J, with 9 bases between. Germline V CDR1 and CDR2: ENHRY, SYGVKD. The CDR3 spans 15 residues.

The genes are TRBV6-1 and TRBJ2-7; 8 bases are a match to TRBD1. CDR1 is MNHNS and CDR2 is SASEGT in the germline V gene. J was trimmed by 9 bases and V by 6 bases; bases with no gene match: 10. The CDR3 has 13 amino acids. CDR3 loop: CASSQGQGHVQYF. CDR3 coding DNA: TGTGCCAGCAGCCAAGGACAGGGCCACGTGCAGTACTTC.

V gene TRBV6-6 combines with J gene TRBJ1-1; 8 bases are shared with TRBD1. V trimming: 5 bases; J trimming: 5 bases; junction bases outside the gene matches: 10. Per germline, CDR1 MNHNY and CDR2 SVGAGI (reference sequence). There are 15 residues in the CDR3. In DNA, the CDR3 is TGTGCCAGCAGTGCGACAGGGGCCCAAGAGACTGAAGCTTTCTTT. Translated: CASSATGAQETEAFF.